The rows below give T cell receptor beta chains drawn from one sample of a study of spatial heterogeneity in lung cancer. TCRdb called the 5' RACE reads again in MiXCR, with one record for every CDR3 protein. There are about 100,000 distinct CDR3 sequences in the sample; roughly a fifth occur only once, and 20% to 25% lies in the top ten. The source material was PBMCs, sampled at follow-up. These receptors all come from a male donor with early-stage non-small cell lung cancer. Both conserved end residues are part of each CDR3. The D gene is left open where the match is weak. Clone size, where shown, is once, few, many, or a class for clones that have expanded.

>TRBV5-6|TRBJ2-3|TRBD2|-
TGTGCCAGCAGCTCCGCTAGCGGGGGTCCCGTAGATACGCAGTATTTT
CASSSASGGPVDTQYF
>TRBV29-1|TRBJ2-3|-|-
TGCAGCGTTCGCGTGGGGACGGCCAGCACAGATACGCAGTATTTT
CSVRVGTASTDTQYF
>TRBV15|TRBJ2-5|-|few
TGTGCCACCAGCAGAGATCGGTCTAGCAAGAGCCAAGAGACCCAGTACTTC
CATSRDRSSKSQETQYF
>TRBV12-3/TRBV12-4|TRBJ1-3|-|-
TGTGCCAGCACCTTACTTACGACGGTAGACTGGAAATTAGAAAACATATATTTT
CASTLLTTVDWKLENIYF
>TRBV6-5|TRBJ2-1|TRBD1|-
TGTGCCAGCAGGAGGCCGGGACAGGGGGAGAATGAGCAGTTCTTC
CASRRPGQGENEQFF
>TRBV20-1|TRBJ1-1|-|-
TGCAGTGCAACCGACACGACGGAAGCTTTCTTT
CSATDTTEAFF
>TRBV20-1|TRBJ1-1|-|-
TGCAGTGCTAGATCATCCGGCGCCGCGGAAGCTTTCTTT
CSARSSGAAEAFF
>TRBV20-1|TRBJ1-2|-|-
TGCAGTGCTGTTGAGATTCGCGGCTATGGCTACACCTTC
CSAVEIRGYGYTF
>TRBV7-2|TRBJ2-5|TRBD1|many
TGTGCCAGCAGCTTCGCCCGGGGACAGGGAGAGACCCAGTACTTC
CASSFARGQGETQYF
>TRBV6-1|TRBJ2-3|TRBD2|-
TGTGCCAGCAGTGAAACACCCCCGACTAGCGGGAGGGTTGATACGCAGTATTTT
CASSETPPTSGRVDTQYF
>TRBV19|TRBJ1-2|-|-
TGTGCCAGTAGTCCGTCGTACGACAGTTATGGCTACACCTTC
CASSPSYDSYGYTF
>TRBV30|TRBJ2-7|-|few
TGTGCCTGGAGTATAGTCCCCGGCAGGCAGTACTTC
CAWSIVPGRQYF
>TRBV4-3|TRBJ2-3|TRBD2|-
TGCGCCAGCAGCTATAGCGGGGGCCCTAAGAGCACAGATACGCAGTATTTT
CASSYSGGPKSTDTQYF
>TRBV11-2|TRBJ1-5|-|medium-sized
TGTGCCAGCAGCCTTGACAGGTACAATCAGCCCCAGCATTTT
CASSLDRYNQPQHF
>TRBV7-8|TRBJ2-7|TRBD1|-
TGTGCCAGCAGCTTAGCCAGGGGGACCTACGAGCAGTACTTC
CASSLARGTYEQYF
>TRBV18|TRBJ1-3|-|few
TGTGCCAGCTCACCACCCTGGACTAATGGAAACACCATATATTTT
CASSPPWTNGNTIYF
>TRBV2|TRBJ1-1|-|few
TGTGCCAACCAACCGAGAGGAGGGGACACTGAAGCTTTCTTT
CANQPRGGDTEAFF
>TRBV10-3|TRBJ2-4|TRBD2|-
TGTGCCATCGGGGATAGCGGGGTAAACATTCAGTACTTC
CAIGDSGVNIQYF
>TRBV5-1|TRBJ2-3|-|few
TGCGCCAGCAGCGGAGGTAACAGGCGAGATACGCAGTATTTT
CASSGGNRRDTQYF
>TRBV5-1|TRBJ2-2|-|many
TGCGCCAGCAGCTCCGGACAGACGACCGGGGAGCTGTTTTTT
CASSSGQTTGELFF
>TRBV7-8|TRBJ2-4|-|-
TGTGCCAGCAGCTTAGACAGGGTTGGGGTCAAAAACATTCAGTACTTC
CASSLDRVGVKNIQYF
>TRBV12-3/TRBV12-4|TRBJ1-6|-|few
TGTGCCAGCAGAATATCCTCCGGGAATTCACCCCTCCACTTT
CASRISSGNSPLHF
>TRBV7-2|TRBJ2-1|TRBD2|-
TGTGCCAGCAGCTGGGGACTAGCGGGGGGGCGTAATGAGCAGTTCTTC
CASSWGLAGGRNEQFF
>TRBV20-1|TRBJ1-5|TRBD1|few
TGCAGTGCCGGACAGGGGGATCAGCCCCAGCATTTT
CSAGQGDQPQHF
>TRBV5-6|TRBJ1-5|-|few
TGTGCCAGCAGCTACAGTAATCAGGGCTACAATCAGCCCCAGCATTTT
CASSYSNQGYNQPQHF
>TRBV5-1|TRBJ2-5|TRBD1|many
TGCGCCAGCAGCTTGGGCGGACAGGCGGAAGAGACCCAGTACTTC
CASSLGGQAEETQYF
>TRBV7-9|TRBJ2-1|-|once
TGTGCCAGCAGCCTAGGACTACGTGTGCAGTTCTTC
CASSLGLRVQFF
>TRBV19|TRBJ1-5|TRBD1|-
TGTGCCAGTAGTATAGTCCCCGGGACAGGCAATCGGCCCCAGCATTTT
CASSIVPGTGNRPQHF
>TRBV20-1|TRBJ1-1|TRBD1|few
TGCAGTGCTAGAAGACAGGGTGGGAACACTGAAGCTTTCTTT
CSARRQGGNTEAFF
>TRBV2|TRBJ2-5|-|-
TGTGCCAGCACCGTACTAGGGAACCGAGAGACCCAGTACTTC
CASTVLGNRETQYF
>TRBV29-1|TRBJ2-1|TRBD2|-
TGCAGCGTTGTACTAGCGGGGGCAATTTACAATGAGCAGTTCTTC
CSVVLAGAIYNEQFF
>TRBV18|TRBJ1-4|-|few
TGTGCCAGCTCACTTCAAAAGGGAACTAATGAAAAACTGTTTTTT
CASSLQKGTNEKLFF
>TRBV14|TRBJ2-1|TRBD2|many
TGTGCCAGCAGCCAAGAACAGAGGAAGCTAGCGGGAGTAATTAATGAGCAGTTCTTC
CASSQEQRKLAGVINEQFF
>TRBV14|TRBJ2-5|-|-
TGTGCCAGCAGCCAAGGTCAGGGGGGAAGAGAGACCCAGTACTTC
CASSQGQGGRETQYF
>TRBV5-1|TRBJ1-2|-|few
TGCGCCAGCAGCTTGATGGACCCCGCTAACTATGGCTACACCTTC
CASSLMDPANYGYTF
>TRBV7-9|TRBJ2-3|-|few
TGTGCCAGCAGCTTAGCGCTGGGGATTTCCTCGAGGGGGGGCGACACAGATACGCAGTATTTT
CASSLALGISSRGGDTDTQYF
>TRBV7-9|TRBJ1-4|-|-
TGTGCCAGCAGCCGAATTAAAGAAAAACTGTTTTTT
CASSRIKEKLFF
>TRBV6-5|TRBJ1-6|-|many
TGTGCCAGCAGTTACGGTTGGAACAGGTCACCCCTCCACTTT
CASSYGWNRSPLHF
>TRBV6-1|TRBJ2-2|-|-
TGTGCCAGCACTGACTTAGATCCCGGGGAGCTGTTTTTT
CASTDLDPGELFF
>TRBV6-2/TRBV6-3|TRBJ1-1|-|few
TGTGCCAGCAGTTACGGGAGGCCGGACACTGAAGCTTTCTTT
CASSYGRPDTEAFF
>TRBV6-5|TRBJ2-1|TRBD2|-
TGTGCCAGCAGTTACCGAGGATCTGGGACTAGCGGGACTGGTGAGCAGTTCTTC
CASSYRGSGTSGTGEQFF
>TRBV24-1|TRBJ2-1|-|-
TGTGCCACCAGTGAGCAGACGGCCACGATGTTCTTC
CATSEQTATMFF
>TRBV24-1|TRBJ1-4|TRBD1|-
TGTGCCACCAGTGATCCCCTGGGACAGGGGGCTCAAAAGGAAAAACTGTTTTTT
CATSDPLGQGAQKEKLFF
>TRBV24-1|TRBJ2-4|-|few
TGTGCCACCAGTGATCCCCGTCGAGGGGACATTCAGTACTTC
CATSDPRRGDIQYF
>TRBV19|TRBJ1-5|-|few
TGTGCCAGTAGTATCGTTGTTCGCAGTAGCAATCAGCCCCAGCATTTT
CASSIVVRSSNQPQHF
>TRBV10-3|TRBJ2-1|TRBD2|-
TGTGCCATCGGCCTTAGCGGGACGGCGAATGAGCAGTTCTTC
CAIGLSGTANEQFF
>TRBV30|TRBJ2-1|TRBD1|-
TGTGCCTGGAGTGTCCCCCCGTTCTGGGACAGGGACTACAATGAGCAGTTCTTC
CAWSVPPFWDRDYNEQFF
>TRBV12-3/TRBV12-4|TRBJ2-3|-|-
TGTGCCAGCAGTTTAGCGGCCGGTGGGGCAGATACGCAGTATTTT
CASSLAAGGADTQYF
>TRBV5-4|TRBJ1-6|-|many
TGTGCCAGCAGCCACGAACAGGGTAATTCACCCCTCCACTTT
CASSHEQGNSPLHF
>TRBV4-1|TRBJ2-3|-|once
TGCGCCAGCAGCCAAGACGGGAGCGGGACAGATACGCAGTATTTT
CASSQDGSGTDTQYF
>TRBV6-5|TRBJ1-1|-|once
TGTGCCAGCAGCCACCCCCAGACGAACACTGAAGCTTTCTTT
CASSHPQTNTEAFF
>TRBV19|TRBJ1-1|TRBD1|-
TGTGCCAGTAGTATACAGGGGGAGAGGTCTGAAGCTTTCTTT
CASSIQGERSEAFF
>TRBV9|TRBJ2-3|TRBD2|-
TGTGCCAGCAGCGGGTCTAGCGGGAGGAGCACAGATACGCAGTATTTT
CASSGSSGRSTDTQYF
>TRBV7-2|TRBJ2-3|-|-
TGTGCCAGCAGCTTATCAACTATCACAGATACGCAGTATTTT
CASSLSTITDTQYF
>TRBV5-8|TRBJ2-5|TRBD1|-
TGTGCCAGCAGCTTCCTGACAGGGGCGGGAGAGACCCAGTACTTC
CASSFLTGAGETQYF
>TRBV19|TRBJ2-1|-|-
TGTGCCAGCCGCAGGGCGATCTCCTACAATGAGCAGTTCTTC
CASRRAISYNEQFF
>TRBV24-1|TRBJ1-5|-|few
TGTGCCACCAGTGAGGCAGGCTACAATCAGCCCCAGCATTTT
CATSEAGYNQPQHF
>TRBV14|TRBJ1-3|-|few
TGTGCCACCGGGACTGGAAACACCATATATTTT
CATGTGNTIYF